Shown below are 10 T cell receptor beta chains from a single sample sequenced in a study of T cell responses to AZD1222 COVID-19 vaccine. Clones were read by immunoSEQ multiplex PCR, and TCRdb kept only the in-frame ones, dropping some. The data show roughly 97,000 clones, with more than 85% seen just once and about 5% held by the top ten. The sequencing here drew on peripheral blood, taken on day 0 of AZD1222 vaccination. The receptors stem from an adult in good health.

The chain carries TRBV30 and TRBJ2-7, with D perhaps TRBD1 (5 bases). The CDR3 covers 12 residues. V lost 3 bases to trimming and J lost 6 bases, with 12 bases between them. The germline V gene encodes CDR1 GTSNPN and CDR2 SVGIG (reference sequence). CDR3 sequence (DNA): TGTGCCTGGAGACAGGCAGGAGTCGAGCAGTACTTC. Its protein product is CAWRQAGVEQYF.

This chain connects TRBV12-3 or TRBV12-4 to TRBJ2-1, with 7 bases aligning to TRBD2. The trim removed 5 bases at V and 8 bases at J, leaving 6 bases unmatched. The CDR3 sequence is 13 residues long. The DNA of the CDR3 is TGTGCCAGCAGTCGGACTAGGATGGATGAGCAGTTCTTC. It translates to CASSRTRMDEQFF.

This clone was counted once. CDR3 residues: CASSQDRVRDTIYF. CDR3 DNA: TGCGCCAGCAGCCAAGACAGGGTTCGAGACACCATATATTTT. The V and J genes are TRBV4-1 and TRBJ1-3; maybe TRBD1 (5 bases). V was clipped by 0 bases and J by 8 bases, with 11 bases between them. This CDR3 comprises 14 residues. Germline CDR1 is MGHRA and CDR2 is YSYEKL.

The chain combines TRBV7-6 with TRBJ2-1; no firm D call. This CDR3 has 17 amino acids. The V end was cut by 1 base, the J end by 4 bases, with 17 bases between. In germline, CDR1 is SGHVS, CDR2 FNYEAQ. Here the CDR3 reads CASSLVPGSSSYNEQFF. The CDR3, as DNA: TGTGCCAGCAGCTTAGTCCCGGGTAGCTCGTCTTACAATGAGCAGTTCTTC.

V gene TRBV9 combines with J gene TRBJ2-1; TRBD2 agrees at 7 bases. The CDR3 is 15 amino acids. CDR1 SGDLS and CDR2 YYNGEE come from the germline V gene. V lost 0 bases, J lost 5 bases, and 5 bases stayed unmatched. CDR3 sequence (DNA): TGTGCCAGCAGCGTAGTTGGTCTAGCGGACAATGAGCAGTTCTTC. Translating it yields CASSVVGLADNEQFF.

CDR3 sequence reads: CASSLGGTEKLFF. The CDR3 DNA follows: TGTGCCAGCAGCTTAGGGGGCACGGAAAAACTGTTTTTT. The rearrangement links TRBV11-3 to TRBJ1-4; tentatively, D is TRBD1 (5 bases). The germline CDR1 and CDR2 sequences are SGHNT and YENEEA. CDR3 length: 13 residues. Trimming took 1 base from V and 8 from J, leaving 8 bases between them.

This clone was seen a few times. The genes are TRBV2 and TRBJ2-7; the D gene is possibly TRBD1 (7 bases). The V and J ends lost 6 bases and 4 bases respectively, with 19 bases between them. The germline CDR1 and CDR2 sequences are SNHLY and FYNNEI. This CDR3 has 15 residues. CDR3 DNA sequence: TGTGCCAGCAGGGGGGGACAGCGCTCGAAGTACGAGCAGTACTTC. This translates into CASRGGQRSKYEQYF.

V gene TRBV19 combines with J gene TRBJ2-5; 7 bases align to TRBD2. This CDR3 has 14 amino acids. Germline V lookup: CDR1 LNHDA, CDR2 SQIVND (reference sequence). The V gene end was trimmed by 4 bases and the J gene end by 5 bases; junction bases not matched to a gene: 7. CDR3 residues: CASSRAGFGETQYF. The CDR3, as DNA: TGTGCCAGTAGTAGAGCGGGATTCGGGGAGACCCAGTACTTC.

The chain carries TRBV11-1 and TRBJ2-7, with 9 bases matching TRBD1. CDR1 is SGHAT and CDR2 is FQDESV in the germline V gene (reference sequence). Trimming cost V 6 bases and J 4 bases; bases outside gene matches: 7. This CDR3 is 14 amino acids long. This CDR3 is CASRHTGGGYEQYF. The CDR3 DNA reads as TGTGCCAGCAGACATACAGGGGGCGGTTACGAGCAGTACTTC.

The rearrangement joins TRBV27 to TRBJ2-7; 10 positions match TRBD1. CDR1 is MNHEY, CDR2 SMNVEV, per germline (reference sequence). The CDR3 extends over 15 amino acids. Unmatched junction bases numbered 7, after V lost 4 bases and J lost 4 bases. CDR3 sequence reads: CASSSPGQGTYEQYF. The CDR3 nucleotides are TGTGCCAGCAGTTCTCCGGGACAGGGGACGTACGAGCAGTACTTC.